A selection of T cell receptor beta chains follows, all from one sample in a study of post-analysis software for immune sequencing data. One entry per CDR3 protein, called by TCRdb with MiXCR from the PCR reads. The table has a few hundred thousand distinct CDR3 sequences, approximately 31% seen once. Material for sequencing was blood. These receptors were taken from a girl under 18 with multiple sclerosis. Each CDR3 is given with its conserved first and last residue. The D gene is left open where the match is weak. Rows give clone size only sometimes, using once, few, many, or a class for an expanded clone.

v_call	clone_size	j_call	d_call	cdr3_aa	cdr3_nt
TRBV5-6	NA	TRBJ1-1	NA	CASSLFAGLRNTEAFF	TGTGCCAGCAGCTTGTTCGCGGGGCTTCGGAACACTGAAGCTTTCTTT
TRBV29-1	NA	TRBJ1-2	NA	CSVAGADGYTF	TGCAGCGTTGCCGGGGCGGATGGCTACACCTTC
TRBV9	NA	TRBJ2-7	NA	CASSSPPQGGSTQYF	TGTGCCAGCAGCTCACCCCCGCAGGGAGGAAGTACCCAGTACTTC
TRBV10-3	few	TRBJ2-3	NA	CAISEGSEIGTDTQYF	TGTGCCATCTCTGAAGGCAGTGAGATTGGCACAGATACGCAGTATTTT
TRBV20-1	few	TRBJ2-7	NA	CSARKDQEVSYEQYF	TGCAGTGCTAGAAAGGATCAGGAGGTCTCCTACGAGCAGTACTTC
TRBV5-1	NA	TRBJ2-1	TRBD2	CASRLAGGPRNEQFF	TGCGCCAGCAGACTAGCGGGGGGGCCCCGCAATGAGCAGTTCTTC
TRBV20-1	once	TRBJ2-3	NA	CSASPGVGTDTQYF	TGCAGTGCTAGTCCGGGGGTCGGCACAGATACGCAGTATTTT
TRBV10-3	NA	TRBJ2-5	NA	CAISARGDQETQYF	TGTGCCATCAGTGCGCGGGGCGACCAAGAGACCCAGTACTTC
TRBV27	NA	TRBJ2-3	TRBD2	CASSSQLAVQTDTQYF	TGTGCCAGCAGTTCACAACTAGCGGTCCAAACAGATACGCAGTATTTT
TRBV5-1	NA	TRBJ1-2	NA	CASSLGFTGYTF	TGCGCCAGCAGCTTGGGATTTACAGGGTACACCTTC
TRBV20-1	NA	TRBJ2-5	NA	CSAETAAANQETQYF	TGCAGTGCCGAAACCGCGGCGGCTAACCAAGAGACCCAGTACTTC
TRBV4-1	NA	TRBJ1-2	TRBD1	CASSQGPWTGGANGYTF	TGCGCCAGCAGCCAAGGCCCTTGGACAGGGGGCGCGAATGGCTACACCTTC
TRBV11-2	NA	TRBJ2-5	NA	CASSSRTLIEETQYF	TGTGCCAGCAGCTCAAGGACACTGATTGAAGAGACCCAGTACTTC
TRBV3-1	NA	TRBJ1-1	NA	CASSPSLGGAEAFF	TGTGCCAGCAGCCCAAGTCTAGGAGGGGCTGAAGCTTTCTTT
TRBV28	NA	TRBJ1-1	NA	CASSSFRGNTEAFF	TGTGCCAGCAGTTCGTTCCGGGGGAACACTGAAGCTTTCTTT
TRBV7-9	few	TRBJ2-5	TRBD1	CASSSAGTGNPGQYF	TGTGCCAGCAGCTCCGCCGGGACAGGGAATCCTGGGCAGTACTTC
TRBV29-1	few	TRBJ2-5	NA	CSGTKGGQQETQYF	TGCAGCGGCACAAAGGGGGGCCAACAAGAGACCCAGTACTTC
TRBV20-1	NA	TRBJ2-5	NA	CSAIPAREETQYF	TGCAGTGCTATCCCAGCGAGGGAAGAGACCCAGTACTTC
TRBV7-9	NA	TRBJ1-1	NA	CASSLPNVPPLYTEAFF	TGTGCCAGCAGCTTACCTAACGTACCCCCTCTTTACACTGAAGCTTTCTTT
TRBV7-9	few	TRBJ2-5	NA	CASSPGWQGEETQYF	TGTGCCAGCAGCCCCGGGTGGCAGGGAGAAGAGACCCAGTACTTC
TRBV15	NA	TRBJ1-2	TRBD1	CATSTQPGQGSFRGGYTF	TGTGCCACCAGCACTCAACCGGGACAGGGGTCATTTCGCGGTGGCTACACCTTC
TRBV6-6	few	TRBJ2-3	NA	CASSWLHTDTQYF	TGTGCCAGCAGTTGGTTGCACACAGATACGCAGTATTTT
TRBV6-1	NA	TRBJ2-6	TRBD1	CASNKQGLFSGANVLTF	TGTGCCAGCAATAAACAGGGGCTCTTCTCTGGGGCCAACGTCCTGACTTTC
TRBV10-3	few	TRBJ2-4	NA	CAIRPQGPKNIQYF	TGTGCCATCAGGCCACAGGGCCCCAAAAACATTCAGTACTTC
TRBV28	few	TRBJ2-3	TRBD2	CASSLLVSGENTDTQYF	TGTGCCAGCAGTTTATTGGTTAGCGGGGAGAACACAGATACGCAGTATTTT
TRBV5-1	many	TRBJ2-7	NA	CASSLSGTSYEQYF	TGCGCCAGCAGCTTAAGCGGTACCTCCTACGAGCAGTACTTC
TRBV29-1	few	TRBJ1-2	TRBD1	CSVLTGVNYGYTF	TGCAGCGTTCTGACAGGGGTGAACTATGGCTACACCTTC
TRBV11-2	few	TRBJ2-3	NA	CASSFERDTQYF	TGTGCCAGCAGCTTCGAGCGGGATACGCAGTATTTT
TRBV24-1	NA	TRBJ1-2	NA	CATSGLNNYGYTF	TGTGCCACCAGTGGACTGAATAACTATGGCTACACCTTC
TRBV6-5	NA	TRBJ1-6	NA	CASSYWDWNSPLHF	TGTGCCAGCAGTTACTGGGACTGGAATTCACCCCTCCACTTT
TRBV7-6	NA	TRBJ2-2	TRBD1	CASSLAGTGGTGELFF	TGTGCCAGCAGCTTAGCCGGGACAGGGGGCACCGGGGAGCTGTTTTTT
TRBV20-1	NA	TRBJ2-5	NA	CSALDETQYF	TGCAGTGCCCTGGACGAGACCCAGTACTTC
TRBV24-1	NA	TRBJ2-5	TRBD1	CATSPPGQGETQYF	TGTGCCACCAGCCCCCCGGGACAGGGGGAGACCCAGTACTTC
TRBV10-3	NA	TRBJ1-1	NA	CAIRDGVPSVEAFF	TGTGCCATCAGGGACGGGGTGCCGTCTGTTGAAGCTTTCTTT
TRBV6-4	few	TRBJ2-1	TRBD1	CASSEQGTGRVHEQFF	TGTGCCAGCAGCGAACAGGGGACAGGGCGCGTCCATGAGCAGTTCTTC
TRBV6-6	few	TRBJ1-1	NA	CASSYRQGDTEAFF	TGTGCCAGCAGTTACAGGCAGGGTGACACTGAAGCTTTCTTT
TRBV6-5	many	TRBJ2-7	TRBD1	CASSRDRAYEQYF	TGTGCCAGCAGCCGGGACAGGGCCTACGAGCAGTACTTC
TRBV6-2/TRBV6-3	few	TRBJ2-7	NA	CASNLGGSKAEQYF	TGTGCCAGCAACCTCGGGGGCTCAAAGGCCGAGCAGTACTTC
TRBV6-1	NA	TRBJ2-3	TRBD2	CASSRAAGDRDTQYF	TGTGCCAGCAGCCGGGCGGCGGGGGATAGAGATACGCAGTATTTT
TRBV20-1	NA	TRBJ2-5	NA	CSAVETRGETQYF	TGCAGTGCTGTTGAAACTAGAGGGGAGACCCAGTACTTC
TRBV20-1	NA	TRBJ1-2	NA	CSARGFFLTHGYTF	TGCAGTGCTCGGGGGTTTTTCTTAACCCATGGCTACACCTTC